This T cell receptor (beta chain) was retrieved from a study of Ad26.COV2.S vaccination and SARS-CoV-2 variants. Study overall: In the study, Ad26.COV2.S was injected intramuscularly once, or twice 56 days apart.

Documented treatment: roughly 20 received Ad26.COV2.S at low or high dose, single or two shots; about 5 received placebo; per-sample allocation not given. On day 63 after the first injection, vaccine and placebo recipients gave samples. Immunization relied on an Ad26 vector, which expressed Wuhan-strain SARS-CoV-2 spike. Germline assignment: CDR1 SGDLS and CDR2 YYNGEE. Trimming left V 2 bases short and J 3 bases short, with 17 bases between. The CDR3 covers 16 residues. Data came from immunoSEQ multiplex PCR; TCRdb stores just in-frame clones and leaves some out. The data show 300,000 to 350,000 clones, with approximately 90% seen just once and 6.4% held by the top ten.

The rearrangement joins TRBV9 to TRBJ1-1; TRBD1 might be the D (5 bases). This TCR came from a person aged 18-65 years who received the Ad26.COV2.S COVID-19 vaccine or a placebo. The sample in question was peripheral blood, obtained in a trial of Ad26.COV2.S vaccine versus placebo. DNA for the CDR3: TGTGCCAGCAGCGTCGGGTTGAAGGGGCGTGACACTGAAGCTTTCTTT. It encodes CASSVGLKGRDTEAFF.